The present T cell receptor (beta chain) was sequenced within a study of Graves' ophthalmopathy and Graves' hyperthyroidism. Whole-study results and caveats: Using a 13-signature model, the authors split ophthalmopathy from stable hyperthyroidism, with roughly 88% sensitivity and 81.08% specificity.

CDR3 regions of TCR beta were amplified from RNA transcripts. First-round RT-PCR employed HTBI primers, with a second-round multiplex PCR after it. TCRdb recomputed calls from the multiplex PCR reads with MiXCR, one row per CDR3 protein. The sample gives roughly 410,000 distinct CDR3 sequences, just over 15% of which show up once; about 7% is in the top ten. Physicians reached a diagnosis by relying on clinical symptoms, serum thyroxine, TRAb, thyroid ultrasound and orbital computed tomography. CDR1 and CDR2 from the germline V gene are SNHLY and FYNNEI. V was clipped by 9 bases and J by 1 base, with 15 bases between them. The CDR3 is 14 residues long. This clonotype was seen repeatedly, ten times or more. The antigen is not known.

The V call is TRBV2, the J call TRBJ1-1; TRBD1 might be the D (5 bases). The receptor was isolated from a woman aged 18-35 years with stable Graves' hyperthyroidism. Sequencing was performed on peripheral blood. DNA of the CDR3: TGTGCCAGGGAACGACAGACATGGAACACTGAAGCTTTCTTT. This sequence encodes CARERQTWNTEAFF.